Below are 26 T cell receptor beta chains sequenced from a single sample in a study of T cells in Graves' hyperthyroidism and ophthalmopathy. The TCR beta CDR3 regions underwent amplification using RNA transcripts as the source. Carried out on the TCR CDR3, a first-round RT-PCR used the HTBI primer set. TCRdb used MiXCR to reprocess the multiplex PCR reads, holding one entry per CDR3 protein. The sample consists of a few hundred thousand distinct CDR3 sequences, 15% to 19% of them appearing once. The sample taken for sequencing was blood. The receptors were sampled from a woman aged 25-40 years with Graves' hyperthyroidism.

V is TRBV5-5 and J is TRBJ2-1; 11 bases agree with TRBD2. Germline CDR1 and CDR2: SGHKS and YYEKEE (reference sequence). Trimming removed 4 bases from V and 12 bases from J; junction bases left unmatched: 18. The CDR3 consists of 17 residues. CDR3 nucleotides: TGTGCCAGCAGCCGAGGTAGAACTAGCGGGAGTTATCATGGGCAGTTCTTC. This codes for CASSRGRTSGSYHGQFF.

The rearrangement uses TRBV6-5 and TRBJ1-2, with 7 bases fitting TRBD1. CDR3 length equals 14 residues. Germline lookup yields CDR1 MNHEY and CDR2 SVGAGI. V was clipped by 3 bases and J by 7 bases; unmatched bases: 8. DNA of the CDR3: TGTGCCAGCAGTTATATGACAGGGACGGGTGGCTACACCTTC. Translation gives CASSYMTGTGGYTF.

At least ten counts were recorded for this clonotype. The chain employs TRBV7-9 and TRBJ1-1; D is undetermined. The V end was cut by 5 bases, the J end by 1 base, with 11 bases between. In germline, CDR1 is SEHNR, CDR2 FQNEAQ (reference sequence). There are 14 residues in the CDR3. The CDR3 sequence is CASSRAVQNTEAFF. In DNA, the CDR3 is TGTGCCAGCAGCCGGGCCGTACAGAACACTGAAGCTTTCTTT.

The chain has TRBV2 and TRBJ2-7, with D possibly TRBD2 on 5 matching bases. The V end lost 7 bases, the J end lost 3 bases, and 10 bases lay between the germline ends. The CDR3 spans 12 residues. Germline values: CDR1 SNHLY, CDR2 FYNNEI. The CDR3: CASIGLVYEQYF. The CDR3 DNA follows: TGTGCCAGCATCGGACTCGTCTACGAGCAGTACTTC. Using reference TRBV2 and TRBJ2-7 for the parts outside the CDR3, the full variable domain is EPEVTQTPSHQVTQMGQEVILRCVPISNHLYFYWYRQILGQKVEFLVSFYNNEISEKSEIFDDQFSVERPDGSNFTLKIRSTKLEDSAMYFCASIGLVYEQYFGPGTRLTVT.

This clonotype was observed at least ten times. The J gene is TRBJ2-7, the V gene TRBV30; 7 nucleotides agree with TRBD1. Losses at the gene ends were 4 bases for V and 3 bases for J; bases not matched to a gene: 9. Germline-derived CDR1 and CDR2 are GTSNPN and SVGIG (reference sequence). The CDR3 sequence is 14 residues long. The CDR3 DNA is TGTGCCTGGACCCCCGGGACAGTCGGCTACGAGCAGTACTTC. Protein: CAWTPGTVGYEQYF. Looking up the rest from reference TRBV30 and TRBJ2-7 gives the full variable domain: SQTIHQWPATLVQPVGSPLSLECTVEGTSNPNLYWYRQAAGRGLQLLFYSVGIGQISSEVPQNLSASRPQDRQFILSSKKLLLSDSGFYLCAWTPGTVGYEQYFGPGTRLTVT.

This clonotype was detected only a few times. The V and J genes are TRBV6-1 and TRBJ2-1, with 8 positions matching TRBD1. The CDR3 length is 14 residues. After removal of 2 bases from V and 9 bases from J, the junction contained 6 bases not matched to a gene. Germline V gene lookup returns CDR1 MNHNS and CDR2 SASEGT. The CDR3 coding sequence is TGTGCCAGCAGTGAAATTCAGGGGGCAGGTGAGCAGTTCTTC. This encodes CASSEIQGAGEQFF.

The V gene is TRBV18, the J gene TRBJ2-3, with D perhaps matching TRBD1 (6 bases). V lost 1 base and J 0 bases, leaving 17 bases between the germline ends. This CDR3 comprises 18 residues. Germline lookup yields CDR1 KGHSH and CDR2 LQKENI. The CDR3 DNA follows: TGTGCCAGCTCACCACGAGCTATCACAGGGATTAGCACAGATACGCAGTATTTT. Translating gives CASSPRAITGISTDTQYF.

There are a few counts of this clonotype. This may be a read error, as it is one base from a much larger clone. V is TRBV6-5 and J is TRBJ2-7, with 9 nucleotides matching TRBD1. The CDR3 is 15 residues long. Germline loops: CDR1 MNHEY, CDR2 SVGAGI. CDR3 residues: CAGSYVGQGQGEQYF. The CDR3 DNA is TGTGCCGGCAGTTACGTGGGACAGGGCCAGGGGGAGCAGTACTTC.

The V gene is TRBV25-1, the J gene TRBJ2-7; D is uncertain. The CDR3 is made up of 13 amino acids. V gave up 3 bases and J gave up 2 bases, with 8 bases separating them. Germline assignment: CDR1 MGHDK and CDR2 SYGVNS. For the CDR3, the DNA is TGTGCCAGCAGTGAGCACAGCACCTACGAGCAGTACTTC. This sequence encodes CASSEHSTYEQYF.

This clonotype was counted only a few times. The chain combines TRBV7-9 with TRBJ2-1; D possibly corresponds to TRBD2 (6 bases). The CDR3 spans 14 residues. V lost 2 bases and J lost 3, with 8 bases in between. Germline loops: CDR1 SEHNR, CDR2 FQNEAQ (reference sequence). CDR3 DNA: TGTGCCAGCAGCTTATCGCGGGACTACAATGAGCAGTTCTTC. Protein product: CASSLSRDYNEQFF.

The chain combines TRBV20-1 with TRBJ2-1, with 9 bases that match TRBD2. Germline CDR1 DFQATT, CDR2 SNEGSKA (reference sequence). The J segment lost 8 bases and the V segment lost 6 bases, leaving 5 bases of the junction unmatched. The CDR3 loop spans 12 amino acids. The CDR3 sequence: CSARTSADEQFF. The CDR3 coding sequence is TGCAGTGCGCGGACTAGCGCCGATGAGCAGTTCTTC.

This clonotype has ten or more counts. The chain employs TRBV19 and TRBJ2-4; D may be TRBD2 (6 bases). This CDR3 spans 19 amino acids. Germline V gives CDR1 LNHDA, CDR2 SQIVND (reference sequence). The V end was cut by 3 bases, the J end by 3 bases, with 24 bases between. CDR3 protein: CASSMSWTWGLPVKNIQYF. The CDR3 DNA sequence: TGTGCCAGTAGTATGTCCTGGACTTGGGGACTTCCCGTCAAAAACATTCAGTACTTC.

This clonotype has only one observation. The chain is built from TRBV7-9 and TRBJ2-1, with 11 bases matching TRBD2. The germline V gene has CDR1 SEHNR and CDR2 FQNEAQ (reference sequence). V was clipped by 8 bases and J by 9 bases; unmatched bases: 15. The CDR3 sequence is 16 residues long. The CDR3 region is CASSSKLAGDRSEQFF. The CDR3 DNA sequence: TGTGCCAGCTCTTCTAAACTAGCGGGGGACCGAAGTGAGCAGTTCTTC.

The table lists this clonotype with many counts. The chain has TRBV11-2 and TRBJ2-7; TRBD2 agrees at 9 bases. With 4 bases clipped from V and 3 bases from J, the junction kept 7 bases outside the gene matches. This CDR3 region has 15 residues. The V gene's germline CDR1 is SGHAT and CDR2 FQNNGV. The CDR3 DNA reads as TGTGCCAGCAGCTGGTTAGCGGGAGTATTCTACGAGCAGTACTTC. Translated: CASSWLAGVFYEQYF.

The chain links TRBV5-1 to TRBJ2-1; D uncertain. V dropped 3 bases and J dropped 8 bases, with 12 bases sitting between them. The CDR3 contains 13 residues. Germline CDR1 is SGHRS and CDR2 is YFSETQ. This chain's CDR3 is CASSSLTIYEQFF. CDR3 DNA: TGCGCCAGCAGCTCCCTCACGATATATGAGCAGTTCTTC.

This clonotype has just a few counts. V gene TRBV7-2 combines with J gene TRBJ2-3; TRBD2 agrees at 11 bases. The CDR3 extends over 16 amino acids. Trimming took 3 bases from V and 6 from J; bases not matched to a gene: 8. Looked up from germline, CDR1 is SGHTA and CDR2 is FQGNSA. The DNA of the CDR3 is TGTGCCAGCAGCTTTTTAGCGGGAGGGCGGGAGGATACGCAGTATTTT. Amino acid sequence: CASSFLAGGREDTQYF.

The chain has TRBV15 and TRBJ2-7; 12 bases match TRBD2. The CDR3 runs 17 residues. V was clipped by 0 bases and J by 3 bases; unmatched bases: 6. Germline CDR1 is LNHNV and CDR2 is YYDKDF (reference sequence). The CDR3 DNA reads TGTGCCACCAGCAGAGAAAGACTAGCGGGAGTCCTCTACGAGCAGTACTTC. Its protein product is CATSRERLAGVLYEQYF.

The chain joins TRBV6-2 or TRBV6-3 to TRBJ2-7; D is undetermined. CDR3 length equals 14 residues. The germline V gene has CDR1 MNHEY and CDR2 SVGEGT. CDR3 coding DNA: TGTTCGAACGAAAAAGACCAACTCTCCTACGAGCAGTACTTC. It yields the protein CSNEKDQLSYEQYF.

As for this clonotype: At one end, the junction sequence differs from germline, possibly due to a read error. V usage is TRBV5-1 and J usage is TRBJ2-3; tentatively, D is TRBD1 (5 bases). The germline gives CDR1 SGHRS, CDR2 YFSETQ. This CDR3 region has 14 residues. The CDR3 DNA follows: TGTGCCAGCAGGAGACAGCTCGGCACAGATACGCAGTATTTT. Translated: CASRRQLGTDTQYF. The complete variable domain, with remaining parts taken from reference TRBV5-1 and TRBJ2-3, reads KAGVTQTPRYLIKTRGQQVTLSCSPISGHRSVSWYQQTPGQGLQFLFEYFSETQRNKGNFPGRFSGRQFSNSRSEMNVSTLELGDSALYLCASRRQLGTDTQYFGPGTRLTVL.

The chain links TRBV6-5 to TRBJ2-7; 10 bases line up with TRBD1. Germline CDR1 and CDR2: MNHEY and SVGAGI. Losses at the gene ends were 2 bases for V and 2 bases for J; bases not matched to a gene: 9. The CDR3 loop spans 17 amino acids. This chain's CDR3 is CASSYALTGGFPYEQYF. The DNA for the CDR3 is TGTGCCAGCAGTTACGCTTTGACAGGGGGCTTCCCCTACGAGCAGTACTTC.

The chain is built from TRBV10-1 and TRBJ2-1; 7 nucleotides align to TRBD2. In germline, CDR1 is WNHNN, CDR2 SYGVQD (reference sequence). The CDR3 length is 16 residues. V was clipped by 2 bases and J by 2 bases; unmatched bases: 6. The CDR3 DNA sequence: TGCGCCAGCAGTGAGGGGGGGGGAGGGCCCTACAATGAGCAGTTCTTC. This translates into CASSEGGGGPYNEQFF.

This clonotype was detected many times. The V and J genes are TRBV20-1 and TRBJ2-7; TRBD2 aligns across 11 bases. This CDR3 is built from 16 residues. CDR1 is DFQATT and CDR2 is SNEGSKA in the germline V gene (reference sequence). J gave up 7 bases and V 1 base, and 12 bases lay outside the gene matches. CDR3 in amino acids: CSARAVAGGTSWEQYF. As DNA, the CDR3 is TGCAGTGCTAGAGCGGTAGCGGGAGGGACCAGTTGGGAGCAGTACTTC.

This clonotype was counted many times. V usage is TRBV3-1 and J usage is TRBJ2-1; D is unclear. Trimming removed 0 bases from V and 11 bases from J, with 5 bases in between. From germline, CDR1 is LGHDT and CDR2 YNNKEL (reference sequence). The CDR3 loop spans 11 amino acids. The CDR3 coding sequence is TGTGCCAGCAGCCAAGAGGGCAAGCAGTTCTTC. Translated, it gives CASSQEGKQFF.

To note about this clonotype: A much bigger clone sits one base away, suggesting this may be a read error. The V gene is TRBV6-1, the J gene TRBJ1-2, with D unclear. The CDR3 loop spans 13 amino acids. Trimming removed 5 bases at V and 4 bases at J, with 11 bases between. The germline gives CDR1 MNHNS, CDR2 SASEGT. The CDR3 loop reads CASSRDIGYGYTF. The DNA of the CDR3 is TGTGCCAGCAGTCGAGACATAGGCTATGGCTACACCTTC.

The chain joins TRBV12-3 or TRBV12-4 to TRBJ1-3, with a possible D match to TRBD1 (6 bases). V was clipped by 1 base and J by 4 bases, with 14 bases between them. This CDR3 is built from 16 residues. The chain's CDR3 is CASSLGTTGSGNTIYF. The DNA of the CDR3 is TGTGCCAGCAGTTTAGGGACAACAGGGTCGGGAAACACCATATATTTT.

This clonotype was counted only a few times. The chain is built from TRBV7-2 and TRBJ2-2; TRBD2 is a possible D gene (6 bases). The germline CDR1 and CDR2 sequences are SGHTA and FQGNSA. The CDR3 has 16 amino acids. Between the trimmed V and J ends, which lost 4 bases and 5 bases, there was a span of 17 bases. CDR3 protein: CASSSHGGPDTGELFF. CDR3 bases: TGTGCCAGCAGCTCCCACGGAGGGCCAGATACCGGGGAGCTGTTTTTT.